This entry lists 26 T cell receptor beta chains sequenced from one sample in a study of cytomegalovirus exposure and HLA in healthy donors. The data were produced by immunoSEQ multiplex PCR, yet TCRdb's version contains in-frame clones alone and is incomplete. The data show 150,000 or so clones, 86% seen once. Sequencing was performed on PBMCs. The receptors shown here come from a human donor in good health.

In this sample, this clone turned up once. The chain couples TRBV19 to TRBJ2-3, with a possible D match to TRBD1 (5 bases). The CDR3 has 16 residues. Germline V gene data show CDR1 as LNHDA and CDR2 as SQIVND (reference sequence). The V end was cut by 5 bases, the J end by 0 bases, with 15 bases between. This CDR3 is CASSDRQNPSTDTQYF. DNA of the CDR3: TGTGCCAGTAGTGACCGACAGAACCCTAGCACAGATACGCAGTATTTT.

The rearrangement uses TRBV28 and TRBJ1-4, with a tentative D call TRBD1 (5 bases). Germline CDR1 is MDHEN and CDR2 is SYDVKM. CDR3 length: 15 residues. The V and J ends lost 5 bases and 6 bases respectively, with 16 bases between them. CDR3 sequence: CASSPGTGGDEKLFF. CDR3 DNA sequence: TGTGCCAGCAGTCCCGGGACGGGGGGGGATGAAAAACTGTTTTTT.

This rearrangement joins TRBV20-1 to TRBJ1-1; D is perhaps TRBD1 (5 bases). V lost 6 bases, J lost 8 bases, and 13 bases lay in between. CDR1 and CDR2 from the germline V gene are DFQATT and SNEGSKA (reference sequence). This CDR3 contains 11 residues. CDR3 DNA: TGCAGTGCCTCGGGACTCGTCGAAGCTTTCTTT. Protein product: CSASGLVEAFF.

This clone was seen a handful of times. V is TRBV15 and J is TRBJ2-1; TRBD1 matches 7 bases. The CDR3 extends over 13 amino acids. V was pared by 1 base and J by 14 bases, with 8 bases of the junction left unmatched. Germline CDR1 reads LNHNV; CDR2 reads YYDKDF (reference sequence). CDR3 coding DNA: TGTGCCACCAGCAGAGTGGGGACCCAGGGGGAGTTCTTC. It codes for CATSRVGTQGEFF.

V is TRBV6-1 and J is TRBJ2-1; D ambiguous. The CDR3 has 14 residues. Deletions cut 4 bases from V and 6 bases from J, with 13 bases between. Per the germline V gene, CDR1 is MNHNS and CDR2 is SASEGT. CDR3 region: CASSVGDSPNEQFF. The CDR3 bases are TGTGCCAGCAGTGTAGGAGACTCCCCCAATGAGCAGTTCTTC.

The rearrangement joins TRBV7-8 to TRBJ1-6, with D tentatively TRBD1 (5 bases). The CDR3 extends over 15 amino acids. Germline V gene sequence: CDR1 SGHVS, CDR2 FQNEAQ. Trimming left V 5 bases short and J 0 bases short, with 8 bases between. CDR3 nucleotides: TGTGCCAGCAGCCACGACAGCTCCTATAATTCACCCCTCCACTTT. It codes for CASSHDSSYNSPLHF.

This chain connects TRBV19 to TRBJ1-2; TRBD1 aligns across 7 bases. Germline V gives CDR1 LNHDA, CDR2 SQIVND (reference sequence). There are 15 residues in the CDR3. V lost 9 bases and J lost 2; bases outside the gene matches: 12. As DNA, the CDR3 is TGTGCCAGCGAGACAGGGTTTAATTTCAACTATGGCTACACCTTC. Protein: CASETGFNFNYGYTF. Together with reference TRBV19 and TRBJ1-2, the CDR3 gives the full variable domain: DGGITQSPKYLFRKEGQNVTLSCEQNLNHDAMYWYRQDPGQGLRLIYYSQIVNDFQKGDIAEGYSVSREKKESFPLTVTSAQKNPTAFYLCASETGFNFNYGYTFGSGTRLTVV.

The chain employs TRBV27 and TRBJ2-7; TRBD2 matches 8 bases. Trimming took 2 bases from V and 4 from J; bases not matched to a gene: 7. The germline V gene encodes CDR1 MNHEY and CDR2 SMNVEV (reference sequence). The CDR3 extends over 15 amino acids. CDR3 DNA: TGTGCCAGCAGTTTAGGGCGGGAGGTCGGGTACGAGCAGTACTTC. Its protein is CASSLGREVGYEQYF.

The chain combines TRBV15 with TRBJ1-1, with 8 bases identical to TRBD1. The germline gives CDR1 LNHNV, CDR2 YYDKDF (reference sequence). The CDR3 contains 17 residues. J gave up 3 bases and V 0 bases, and 9 bases lay outside the gene matches. The CDR3 here is CATSRDIGDRLDTEAFF. The CDR3 DNA follows: TGTGCCACCAGCAGAGATATAGGGGACAGGCTCGACACTGAAGCTTTCTTT.

This chain connects TRBV19 to TRBJ2-1, with 9 bases that match TRBD2. The CDR3 has 14 residues. Germline V gene sequence: CDR1 LNHDA, CDR2 SQIVND (reference sequence). With V trimmed by 9 bases and J by 5 bases, 8 bases remained unmatched. The CDR3 loop is CASTLGGGDNEQFF. The DNA of the CDR3 is TGTGCCAGCACCTTAGGCGGGGGGGACAATGAGCAGTTCTTC.

V gene TRBV5-4 combines with J gene TRBJ1-2; 7 bases map to TRBD1. The CDR3 is made up of 15 amino acids. V lost 4 bases to trimming and J lost 3 bases; unmatched junction nucleotides: 9. Per the germline V gene, CDR1 is SGHNT and CDR2 is YYREEE (reference sequence). The CDR3 sequence: CASSVTGGQHYGYTF. CDR3 DNA sequence: TGTGCCAGCAGCGTGACCGGGGGACAGCACTATGGCTACACCTTC.

This chain connects TRBV15 to TRBJ1-6; 7 bases match TRBD1. CDR3 length: 16 residues. The germline V gene encodes CDR1 LNHNV and CDR2 YYDKDF (reference sequence). V lost 1 base and J lost 7; bases outside the gene matches: 7. CDR3 in DNA: TGTGCCACCAGCAGAGCCCCGGGACAGCGGAATTCACCCCTCCACTTT. It encodes CATSRAPGQRNSPLHF.

The J gene is TRBJ1-2, the V gene TRBV30; D is perhaps TRBD1 (5 bases). Trimming removed 3 bases from V and 5 bases from J, with 19 bases in between. The germline CDR1 and CDR2 sequences are GTSNPN and SVGIG (reference sequence). This CDR3 region has 15 residues. This chain's CDR3 is CAWSSAGNGAYGYTF. The CDR3 DNA reads as TGTGCCTGGAGCTCTGCAGGGAACGGAGCATATGGCTACACCTTC.

The chain carries TRBV18 and TRBJ2-7, with D possibly being TRBD2 (6 bases). V lost 4 bases to trimming and J lost 5 bases, with 9 bases between them. This CDR3 is built from 12 residues. CDR1 and CDR2 from the germline V gene are KGHSH and LQKENI. Here the CDR3 DNA reads TGTGCCAGCTCACTTACGGGGGACGAGCAGTACTTC. Residues: CASSLTGDEQYF. The variable domain in full, with the rest retrieved from reference TRBV18 and TRBJ2-7, is NAGVMQNPRHLVRRRGQEARLRCSPMKGHSHVYWYRQLPEEGLKFMVYLQKENIIDESGMPKERFSAEFPKEGPSILRIQQVVRGDSAAYFCASSLTGDEQYFGPGTRLTVT.

This clone was picked up one time. This rearrangement joins TRBV5-1 to TRBJ2-1; 12 nucleotides line up with TRBD2. CDR1 and CDR2 (germline): SGHRS, YFSETQ. The CDR3 totals 19 residues. V shed 0 bases, J shed 8 bases, and the junction held 15 bases outside the gene matches. CDR3 nucleotides: TGCGCCAGCAGCTTGGATGGGACTAGCGGGTACCAGGGGCAATATGAGCAGTTCTTC. Translation gives CASSLDGTSGYQGQYEQFF. Full variable domain (rest looked up from reference TRBV5-1 and TRBJ2-1): KAGVTQTPRYLIKTRGQQVTLSCSPISGHRSVSWYQQTPGQGLQFLFEYFSETQRNKGNFPGRFSGRQFSNSRSEMNVSTLELGDSALYLCASSLDGTSGYQGQYEQFFGPGTRLTVL.

The V call is TRBV2, the J call TRBJ1-4; D might be TRBD1 (6 bases). This CDR3 region has 15 residues. The V and J ends lost 7 bases and 6 bases respectively, with 18 bases between them. Per the germline V gene, CDR1 is SNHLY and CDR2 is FYNNEI. DNA of the CDR3: TGTGCCAGCATTCTGGGGGGGGCGGGGTATGAAAAACTGTTTTTT. Protein: CASILGGAGYEKLFF.

This clone turned up a few times. The rearrangement joins TRBV28 to TRBJ1-5; D unclear. Germline CDR1 and CDR2: MDHEN and SYDVKM. This CDR3 region has 17 residues. V shed 4 bases and J shed 4 bases, with 20 bases lying between them. DNA for the CDR3: TGTGCCAGCAGTTCCCCCCCGCGGGTTAGGTCAAATCAGCCCCAGCATTTT. This encodes CASSSPPRVRSNQPQHF.

The chain combines TRBV6-5 with TRBJ2-7; a possible D gene is TRBD2 (6 bases). V was clipped by 7 bases and J by 0 bases, with 13 bases between them. Germline V gene data show CDR1 as MNHEY and CDR2 as SVGAGI. The length of the CDR3 is 14 residues. The DNA for the CDR3 is TGTGCCAGCACCCTTAGCGGAAGCTCCTACGAGCAGTACTTC. Its translation is CASTLSGSSYEQYF.

This rearrangement joins TRBV29-1 to TRBJ1-1; no reliable D call. The ends were cut back, 3 bases at V and 4 bases at J, with 6 bases in the middle. The germline V gene encodes CDR1 SQVTM and CDR2 ANQGSEA. This CDR3 has 11 residues. CDR3 sequence (DNA): TGCAGCGTTGAGGCTGTCACTGAAGCTTTCTTT. Its protein is CSVEAVTEAFF. Using reference TRBV29-1 and TRBJ1-1 for the parts outside the CDR3, the full variable domain is SAVISQKPSRDICQRGTSLTIQCQVDSQVTMMFWYRQQPGQSLTLIATANQGSEATYESGFVIDKFPISRPNLTFSTLTVSNMSPEDSSIYLCSVEAVTEAFFGQGTRLTVV.

The gene calls are TRBV13 and TRBJ2-2; D is unresolved. V gave up 7 bases and J gave up 1 base, with 10 bases separating them. The CDR3 runs to 14 residues. Germline V CDR1 and CDR2: PRHDT, FYEKMQ (reference sequence). The CDR3 DNA follows: TGTGCCAGCAATAGCCGTGAGAACACCGGGGAGCTGTTTTTT. Protein product: CASNSRENTGELFF.

This chain uses TRBV28 with TRBJ2-2, with a weak D call TRBD2 (5 bases). CDR1 and CDR2 from the germline V gene are MDHEN and SYDVKM. Trimming left V 5 bases short and J 11 bases short, with 21 bases between. The length of the CDR3 is 15 residues. CDR3 region: CASSPHDRAAGELFF. The CDR3, as DNA: TGTGCCAGCAGTCCCCATGACCGGGCGGCGGGTGAGCTGTTTTTT.

The V call is TRBV19, the J call TRBJ1-5; D remains unclear. V shed 7 bases and J shed 2 bases, with 18 bases lying between them. This CDR3 is built from 16 residues. Germline V gene data show CDR1 as LNHDA and CDR2 as SQIVND (reference sequence). The CDR3 sequence is CASTSSVGEGNQPQHF. In DNA form, the CDR3 reads TGTGCCAGTACCTCGTCCGTGGGTGAGGGCAATCAGCCCCAGCATTTT.

This CDR3 is CASSPGTGGTEAFF. The CDR3 DNA is TGCGCCAGCAGCCCCGGGACAGGGGGCACTGAAGCTTTCTTT. J is TRBJ1-1 and V is TRBV5-1; 11 nucleotides align to TRBD1. This CDR3 is built from 14 residues. Germline lookup yields CDR1 SGHRS and CDR2 YFSETQ. V dropped 4 bases and J dropped 4; count of bases not matched to a gene: 3. Complete variable domain (other parts from reference TRBV5-1 and TRBJ1-1): KAGVTQTPRYLIKTRGQQVTLSCSPISGHRSVSWYQQTPGQGLQFLFEYFSETQRNKGNFPGRFSGRQFSNSRSEMNVSTLELGDSALYLCASSPGTGGTEAFFGQGTRLTVV.

V and J are TRBV9 and TRBJ1-6; possible D gene TRBD1, 6 bases. The CDR3 is 15 residues long. Germline V gene data show CDR1 as SGDLS and CDR2 as YYNGEE. The V end was cut by 0 bases, the J end by 6 bases, with 10 bases between. The CDR3 sequence: CASSVGVQGNSPLHF. Written as DNA, the CDR3 is TGTGCCAGCAGCGTAGGCGTACAGGGTAATTCACCCCTCCACTTT.

The V call is TRBV2, the J call TRBJ2-7; TRBD2 is a possible D gene (7 bases). V was clipped by 4 bases and J by 3 bases, with 13 bases between them. The CDR3 runs 14 residues. CDR1 is SNHLY, CDR2 FYNNEI, per germline. CDR3 bases: TGTGCCAGCAGTGCACAGGGAGGGATCTACGAGCAGTACTTC. Translation: CASSAQGGIYEQYF.

This clone was found once. The chain couples TRBV2 to TRBJ2-7; 7 bases map to TRBD2. Per the germline V gene, CDR1 is SNHLY and CDR2 is FYNNEI. V was pared by 8 bases and J by 2 bases, with 6 bases of the junction left unmatched. The CDR3 loop spans 13 amino acids. Here the CDR3 DNA reads TGTGCCAGCCAAACTAGCGCGCCCTACGAGCAGTACTTC. Its translation: CASQTSAPYEQYF.